A selection of T cell receptor beta chains follows, all from one sample in a study of control samples from healthy donors and cancer patients. Measured with immunoSEQ multiplex PCR; TCRdb has only the in-frame clones, and not every one. The table shows more than 65,000 clones, with approximately 90% occurring only once. Input material: PBMCs. These receptors were obtained from a woman aged 55-70 years with head and neck cancer. The CDR3 runs from the conserved cysteine through the conserved F or W. D genes are given only for firm matches. Clone size, where shown, is once, few, many, or a class for clones that have expanded.

18	TRBV6-1	.	TRBD2	TRBJ2-7	TGTGCCAGCAGTGAATTGGTCATAGCGGGAGGGTACTCCTACGAGCAGTACTTC	CASSELVIAGGYSYEQYF
14	TRBV11-2	.	.	TRBJ2-6	TGTGCCAGCAGCCAAATCCCTGGGGCCAACGTCCTGACTTTC	CASSQIPGANVLTF
15	TRBV6-5	.	TRBD2	TRBJ2-7	TGTGCCAGCAGTAAACTCGGGACTAGCGTTTACGAGCAGTACTTC	CASSKLGTSVYEQYF
14	TRBV29-1	.	.	TRBJ2-1	TGCAGCGTTGCCCGACAGAGCTCCTACAATGAGCAGTTCTTC	CSVARQSSYNEQFF
16	TRBV7-2	.	.	TRBJ2-5	TGTGCCAGCAGCTCGGGACTTTCTCCTCTCCAAGAGACCCAGTACTTC	CASSSGLSPLQETQYF
17	TRBV12-5	.	.	TRBJ2-3	TGTGCTAGTGGTTTGCCCGGGTCACCCGGGGGCGCAGATACGCAGTATTTT	CASGLPGSPGGADTQYF
16	TRBV7-2	.	.	TRBJ1-4	TGTGCCAGCAGCTCTTCCCCGGGACAAACTAATGAAAAACTGTTTTTT	CASSSSPGQTNEKLFF
16	TRBV7-3	once	TRBD2	TRBJ2-1	TGTGCCAGCAGCAGAAGCGGGGGAGGCTCCTACAATGAGCAGTTCTTC	CASSRSGGGSYNEQFF
17	TRBV9	.	TRBD2	TRBJ2-2	TGTGCCAGCAGCGTAGCTCCGGGACTAGGGAACACCGGGGAGCTGTTTTTT	CASSVAPGLGNTGELFF
16	TRBV7-2	.	.	TRBJ2-7	TGTGCCAGCAGCTTAGGAGTATTGTTAGTCGGCTCCGAGCAGTACTTC	CASSLGVLLVGSEQYF
14	TRBV6-5	once	.	TRBJ1-3	TGTGCCAGCAGGGGTACAGGGTCCGGAAACACCATATATTTT	CASRGTGSGNTIYF
14	TRBV5-6	.	TRBD1	TRBJ1-1	TGTGCCAGCAGCCGGGGGACAGGGGGTGCTGAAGCTTTCTTT	CASSRGTGGAEAFF
14	TRBV28	once	.	TRBJ1-6	TGTGCTACTTCGAGGAAACAGGGTAATTCACCCCTCCACTTT	CATSRKQGNSPLHF
18	TRBV5-6	.	TRBD1	TRBJ1-5	TGTGCCAGCAGCTCCGGGACAGGGGCCCGGGATAGCAATCAGCCCCAGCATTTT	CASSSGTGARDSNQPQHF
15	TRBV11-2	.	.	TRBJ1-2	TGTGCCAGCAGCCCGATTCGTAGGTCTAACTATGGCTACACCTTC	CASSPIRRSNYGYTF
16	TRBV28	.	.	TRBJ2-6	TGTGCCAGCAGTTTTACAGGGTTCTCTGGGGCCAACGTCCTGACTTTC	CASSFTGFSGANVLTF
14	TRBV28	.	.	TRBJ1-4	TGTGCCAGCAGCCGGCTCGGAACTAATGAAAAACTGTTTTTT	CASSRLGTNEKLFF
13	TRBV19	.	.	TRBJ2-5	TGTGCCAGTAGTGCAGGAAGGGAGGAGACCCAGTACTTC	CASSAGREETQYF
15	TRBV27	once	TRBD1	TRBJ2-3	TGTGCCAGCAGTTTATCGACAGGGGGCACAGATACGCAGTATTTT	CASSLSTGGTDTQYF
17	TRBV24-1	.	TRBD2	TRBJ2-1	TGTGCCACCAGTGAACCTGGGACTAGCGGGAGGGCCAGTGAGCAGTTCTTC	CATSEPGTSGRASEQFF
14	TRBV7-2	.	.	TRBJ1-5	TGTGCCAGCAGCCCGGGACCGACGAATCAGCCCCAGCATTTT	CASSPGPTNQPQHF
16	TRBV19	.	TRBD1	TRBJ1-6	TGTGCCAGTAGTATTTCCCAGGGGGCGCGGAATTCACCCCTCCACTTT	CASSISQGARNSPLHF
15	TRBV19	.	.	TRBJ2-1	TGTGCCAGTAGTATCGAAGACAGACCCTACAATGAGCAGTTCTTC	CASSIEDRPYNEQFF
18	TRBV11-3	.	TRBD1	TRBJ2-2	TGTGCCAGCAGCTTGGGTATCCGGGACAGGGAGATCACCGGGGAGCTGTTTTTT	CASSLGIRDREITGELFF
14	TRBV4-1	.	.	TRBJ1-2	TGCGCCAGCAGTTACGAACAGGGAAACTATGGCTACACCTTC	CASSYEQGNYGYTF
17	TRBV5-1	few	.	TRBJ2-4	TGCGCCAGCGGTGGGGGGCGCGTTTATTTCGCCAAAAACATTCAGTACTTC	CASGGGRVYFAKNIQYF
15	TRBV28	.	.	TRBJ1-2	TGTGCCAGCAGTTTACCGAGTAACTTTTACTATGGCTACACCTTC	CASSLPSNFYYGYTF
16	TRBV3-1/TRBV3-2	.	TRBD2	TRBJ2-2	TGTGCCAGCAGCTTTAGGACTAGCCAAAACACCGGGGAGCTGTTTTTT	CASSFRTSQNTGELFF
14	TRBV18	.	.	TRBJ2-5	TGTGCCAGCTCACCACAACCCTATAGGGAGACCCAGTACTTC	CASSPQPYRETQYF
15	TRBV14	.	TRBD2	TRBJ2-1	TGTGCCAGCAGCCAGGGGGGACTAGCGGGAGAGAAGCAGTTCTTC	CASSQGGLAGEKQFF
16	TRBV5-1	once	TRBD2	TRBJ2-7	TGCGCCAGCAGCTACGGGACTAGCGGGAGTATGGTCGAGCAGTACTTC	CASSYGTSGSMVEQYF
16	TRBV2	.	.	TRBJ2-6	TGTGCCAGCAGTGAAGTGGGCAGGGCTGGGGCCAACGTCCTGACTTTC	CASSEVGRAGANVLTF
15	TRBV28	.	TRBD1	TRBJ1-6	TGTGCCAGCAGTTTCCGGGACAGGCTACCGGGACCCCTCCACTTT	CASSFRDRLPGPLHF
17	TRBV5-1	.	TRBD2	TRBJ2-1	TGCGCCAGCAGCTTGGTTAGCGGGAGGGCTGGAGGAAATGAGCAGTTCTTC	CASSLVSGRAGGNEQFF
12	TRBV28	.	.	TRBJ2-3	TGTGCCGGGGGGGCTAGCACAGATACGCAGTATTTT	CAGGASTDTQYF
15	TRBV5-1	.	.	TRBJ2-1	TGCGCCAGCAGCTTGGTGCAGGGACCCTACAATGAGCAGTTCTTC	CASSLVQGPYNEQFF
14	TRBV28	once	.	TRBJ2-3	TGTGCCAGTTCCCCCGGGGGACAAGGAGATACGCAGTATTTT	CASSPGGQGDTQYF
15	TRBV6-5	.	TRBD1	TRBJ2-3	TGTGCCAGCAGTAACGAGAGACAGGGGGGTTATACGCAGTATTTT	CASSNERQGGYTQYF
16	TRBV7-3	.	TRBD2	TRBJ2-1	TGTGCCAGCAGCCCTAGGGATAGCGGGAGTCGCAATGAGCAGTTCTTC	CASSPRDSGSRNEQFF
15	TRBV7-9	.	TRBD2	TRBJ2-2	TGTGCCAGCAGCTCTAGCGGGATCTGGGCCGGGGAGCTGTTTTTT	CASSSSGIWAGELFF
13	TRBV29-1	.	TRBD1	TRBJ1-4	TGCAGCGTAACGAGGACAGGGGCTGAAAAACTGTTTTTT	CSVTRTGAEKLFF
18	TRBV5-1	.	TRBD2	TRBJ2-3	TGCGCCAGCAGCCGCGGACTAGCGGGAGCCCCGATCGAGGATACGCAGTATTTT	CASSRGLAGAPIEDTQYF
14	TRBV4-3	.	.	TRBJ2-3	TGCGCCAGCAGCCACGGGAGTAACACAGATACGCAGTATTTT	CASSHGSNTDTQYF
16	TRBV5-4	.	TRBD2	TRBJ2-1	TGTGCCAGCAGCTTGGGGGGACTAGCGGACTACAATGAGCAGTTCTTC	CASSLGGLADYNEQFF
14	TRBV4-2	.	.	TRBJ2-2	TGTGCCAGCAGCCAAGAGAGGAACACCGGGGAGCTGTTTTTT	CASSQERNTGELFF
17	TRBV6-4	.	.	TRBJ2-1	TGTGCCAGCAGTGACTCCGGGGGTCCGAGCTCCTACAATGAGCAGTTCTTC	CASSDSGGPSSYNEQFF
15	TRBV6-6	once	.	TRBJ2-4	TGTGCCAGCAGTTCGGGCCTATTAGCCAAAAACATTCAGTACTTC	CASSSGLLAKNIQYF